The next 14 T cell receptor beta chains were all read from a single sample in a study of PD-1 blockade in classical Hodgkin lymphoma. Each and every patient relapsed after autologous stem cell transplantation, and patients got differing brentuximab vedotin exposure. The protocol was immunoSEQ multiplex PCR, while the TCRdb copy is restricted to in-frame clones and leaves out a portion. The repertoire holds tens of thousands of clones, with roughly 90% as singletons. The specimen comprised peripheral blood mononuclear cells (PBMCs), sampled at baseline. Receptors were obtained from a human donor with classical Hodgkin lymphoma.

In its sample, this clone was seen once. CDR3 nucleotides: TGTGCCAGCAGCACCTCGGGGTCCACGGACTATGGCTACACCTTC. This encodes CASSTSGSTDYGYTF. V usage is TRBV9 and J usage is TRBJ1-2; no clear D. V lost 4 bases and J lost 3, with 16 bases in between. Per germline, CDR1 SGDLS and CDR2 YYNGEE. This CDR3 spans 15 amino acids.

This sequence joins TRBV7-9 and TRBJ2-3, with 8 positions matching TRBD1. The CDR3 spans 15 residues. Germline CDR1 and CDR2: SEHNR and FQNEAQ (reference sequence). V shed 5 bases, J shed 4 bases, and the junction held 8 bases outside the gene matches. The CDR3 DNA follows: TGTGCCAGCAGCCATTCGGGACAGGACCCAGATACGCAGTATTTT. Residues: CASSHSGQDPDTQYF.

The V gene is TRBV4-2, the J gene TRBJ1-2, with D maybe TRBD1 (6 bases). CDR3 length equals 13 residues. V shed 5 bases and J shed 5 bases, with 12 bases lying between them. CDR1 and CDR2 from the germline V gene are LGHNA and YNFKEQ. CDR3 sequence (DNA): TGTGCCAGCAGCTCCCAGGGGAAATATGGCTACACCTTC. As protein: CASSSQGKYGYTF.

This clone was picked up one time. The rearrangement joins TRBV18 to TRBJ2-5; no clear D. The CDR3 covers 13 residues. Trimming pared 1 base from V and 5 bases from J, leaving 8 bases between. Per the germline V gene, CDR1 is KGHSH and CDR2 is LQKENI. CDR3 nucleotides: TGTGCCAGCTCACCACAGGGAAAGGAGACCCAGTACTTC. It translates to CASSPQGKETQYF.

The chain uses TRBV18 and TRBJ2-1; 10 bases map to TRBD1. The germline V gene encodes CDR1 KGHSH and CDR2 LQKENI. The CDR3 totals 15 residues. V lost 4 bases, J lost 6 bases, and 6 bases stayed unmatched. CDR3 amino acids: CASSLRGQGSNEQFF. DNA for the CDR3: TGTGCCAGCTCACTTAGGGGACAGGGGTCCAATGAGCAGTTCTTC. The whole variable domain, filled in from reference TRBV18 and TRBJ2-1, reads NAGVMQNPRHLVRRRGQEARLRCSPMKGHSHVYWYRQLPEEGLKFMVYLQKENIIDESGMPKERFSAEFPKEGPSILRIQQVVRGDSAAYFCASSLRGQGSNEQFFGPGTRLTVL.

This chain connects TRBV6-6 to TRBJ1-3, with TRBD1 matching 8 bases. The CDR3 totals 15 residues. Trimming cost V 4 bases and J 4 bases; bases outside gene matches: 6. Germline lookup yields CDR1 MNHNY and CDR2 SVGAGI (reference sequence). Written as DNA, the CDR3 is TGTGCCAGCAGTTTCCCGACAGGGGAGGGAAACACCATATATTTT. Translation gives CASSFPTGEGNTIYF.

The chain couples TRBV28 to TRBJ2-2; perhaps TRBD2 as D (5 bases). The CDR3 loop spans 16 amino acids. The germline V gene has CDR1 MDHEN and CDR2 SYDVKM. V gave up 6 bases and J gave up 4 bases, with 18 bases separating them. CDR3 in amino acids: CASRHLAKGGTGELFF. Written as DNA, the CDR3 is TGTGCCAGCAGACACCTGGCAAAAGGAGGCACCGGGGAGCTGTTTTTT.

This clone was recorded only once. The rearrangement links TRBV10-2 to TRBJ2-7, with D tentatively TRBD1 or TRBD2 (5 bases each). Germline CDR1 and CDR2: WSHSY and SAAADI. This CDR3 is built from 14 residues. Trimming left V 6 bases short and J 3 bases short, with 15 bases between. As DNA, the CDR3 is TGCGCCAGCAGGTCCGGGACCGGGGACTACGAGCAGTACTTC. Its translation is CASRSGTGDYEQYF.

This chain connects TRBV19 to TRBJ1-3; D is possibly TRBD1 (6 bases). V gave up 8 bases and J gave up 0 bases, with 11 bases separating them. CDR3 size: 14 residues. Germline assignment: CDR1 LNHDA and CDR2 SQIVND (reference sequence). The CDR3 DNA reads as TGTGCCAGTCGGGACACATTCTCTGGAAACACCATATATTTT. This encodes CASRDTFSGNTIYF.

The chain couples TRBV11-3 to TRBJ2-1, with D possibly TRBD2 on 6 matching bases. CDR1 and CDR2 (germline): SGHNT, YENEEA. This CDR3 region has 13 residues. V dropped 2 bases and J dropped 9 bases, with 11 bases sitting between them. The CDR3 nucleotides read TGTGCCAGCAGCTTACGCGGGAATAGTGAGCAGTTCTTC. Translating it yields CASSLRGNSEQFF.

This clone was seen a single time. The V gene is TRBV5-6, the J gene TRBJ1-5; possibly TRBD1 for D (5 bases). The V end was cut by 0 bases, the J end by 7 bases, with 5 bases between. The CDR3 spans 12 residues. Germline V gives CDR1 SGHDT, CDR2 YYEEEE. CDR3 region: CASSLAGQPQHF. For the CDR3, the DNA is TGTGCCAGCAGCTTGGCAGGGCAGCCCCAGCATTTT.

V and J are TRBV27 and TRBJ1-6; no firm D call. This CDR3 spans 14 amino acids. V was pared by 3 bases and J by 7 bases, with 10 bases between. Germline CDR1 reads MNHEY; CDR2 reads SMNVEV (reference sequence). In nucleotides, the CDR3 is TGTGCCAGCAGTTTCGACGGACCGAATTCACCCCTCCACTTT. Its protein product is CASSFDGPNSPLHF.

This clone was recorded once. The chain carries TRBV12-5 and TRBJ2-3; 9 bases are shared with TRBD1. The CDR3 loop spans 17 amino acids. Trimming at V came to 4 bases and at J to 5 bases, leaving 13 bases not matched to a gene. Per germline, CDR1 LGHNT and CDR2 FRNRAP. Here the CDR3 DNA reads TGTGCTAGTGGTTCCCCCCCCGGGACAGGGTTACGAGATACGCAGTATTTT. Amino acid sequence: CASGSPPGTGLRDTQYF.

The J gene is TRBJ2-7, the V gene TRBV6-5; TRBD1 aligns across 7 bases. Germline V gene sequence: CDR1 MNHEY, CDR2 SVGAGI. V was pared by 6 bases and J by 5 bases, with 10 bases of the junction left unmatched. CDR3 length: 14 amino acids. CDR3 region: CASSLQGFSDEQYF. DNA for the CDR3: TGTGCCAGCAGCTTACAGGGGTTTAGTGACGAGCAGTACTTC.